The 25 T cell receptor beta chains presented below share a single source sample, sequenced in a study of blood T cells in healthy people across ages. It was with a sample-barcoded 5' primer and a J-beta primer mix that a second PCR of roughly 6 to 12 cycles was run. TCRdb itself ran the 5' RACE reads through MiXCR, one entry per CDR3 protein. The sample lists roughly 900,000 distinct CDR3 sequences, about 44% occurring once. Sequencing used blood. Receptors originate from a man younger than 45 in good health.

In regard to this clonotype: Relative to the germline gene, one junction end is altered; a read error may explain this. CDR3 nucleotides: TGCGCCAGCAGCGGGACGGGAACAGATGCGCAGTATTTT. Residues: CASSGTGTDAQYF. This chain joins TRBV5-1 and TRBJ2-3; possibly TRBD1 or TRBD2 for D (5 bases each). Germline V gene lookup returns CDR1 SGHRS and CDR2 YFSETQ. The CDR3 covers 13 residues. Full variable domain (rest looked up from reference TRBV5-1 and TRBJ2-3): KAGVTQTPRYLIKTRGQQVTLSCSPISGHRSVSWYQQTPGQGLQFLFEYFSETQRNKGNFPGRFSGRQFSNSRSEMNVSTLELGDSALYLCASSGTGTDAQYFGPGTRLTVL.

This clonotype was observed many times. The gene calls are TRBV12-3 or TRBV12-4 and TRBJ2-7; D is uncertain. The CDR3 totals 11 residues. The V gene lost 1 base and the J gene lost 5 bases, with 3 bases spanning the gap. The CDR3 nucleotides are TGTGCCAGCAGTTTAGACCACGAGCAGTACTTC. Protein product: CASSLDHEQYF.

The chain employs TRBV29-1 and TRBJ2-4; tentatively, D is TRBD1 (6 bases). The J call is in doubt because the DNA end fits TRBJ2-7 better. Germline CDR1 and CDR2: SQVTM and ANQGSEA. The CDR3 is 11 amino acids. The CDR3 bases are TGCAGCGTCACAGGGTTCCACGAGCAGTACTTC. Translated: CSVTGFHEQYF.

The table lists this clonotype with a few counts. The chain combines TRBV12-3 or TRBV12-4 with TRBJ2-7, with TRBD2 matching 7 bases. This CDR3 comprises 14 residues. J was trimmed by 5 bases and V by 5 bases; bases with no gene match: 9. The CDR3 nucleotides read TGTGCCAGCAGTCCAAGACTAGCCAGCCACGAGCAGTACTTC. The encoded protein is CASSPRLASHEQYF.

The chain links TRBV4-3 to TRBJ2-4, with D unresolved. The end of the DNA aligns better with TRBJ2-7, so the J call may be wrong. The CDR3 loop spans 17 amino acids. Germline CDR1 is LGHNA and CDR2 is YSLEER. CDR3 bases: TGCGCCAGCAGCCAAGAGCGATCAGGCCTCCCGGGCCCCGAGCAGTACTTC. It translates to CASSQERSGLPGPEQYF.

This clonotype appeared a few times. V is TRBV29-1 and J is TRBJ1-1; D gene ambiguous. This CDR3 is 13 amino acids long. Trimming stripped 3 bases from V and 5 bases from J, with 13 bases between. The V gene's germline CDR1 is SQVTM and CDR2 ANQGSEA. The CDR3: CSVELSLGTEAFF. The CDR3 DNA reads TGCAGCGTTGAGCTATCTCTGGGGACTGAAGCTTTCTTT. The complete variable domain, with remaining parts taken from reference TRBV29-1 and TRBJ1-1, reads SAVISQKPSRDICQRGTSLTIQCQVDSQVTMMFWYRQQPGQSLTLIATANQGSEATYESGFVIDKFPISRPNLTFSTLTVSNMSPEDSSIYLCSVELSLGTEAFFGQGTRLTVV.

The CDR3 nucleotides are TGTGCCAGCAGCTCCGGGACAGCCCTCTATGGCTACACCTTC. Translated: CASSSGTALYGYTF. The chain has TRBV5-6 and TRBJ1-2; 7 bases are a match to TRBD1. The germline CDR1 and CDR2 sequences are SGHDT and YYEEEE. The CDR3 has 14 residues. V lost 3 bases, J lost 4 bases, and 6 bases stayed unmatched.

The CDR3 DNA reads as TGTGCCAGCAGCCGTTCGACAGGGTTCGAGCAGTACTTC. The encoded protein is CASSRSTGFEQYF. This sequence joins TRBV7-8 and TRBJ2-7; 7 bases fit TRBD1. The CDR3 loop spans 13 amino acids. The V gene's germline CDR1 is SGHVS and CDR2 FQNEAQ. V trimming: 5 bases; J trimming: 6 bases; junction bases outside the gene matches: 7.

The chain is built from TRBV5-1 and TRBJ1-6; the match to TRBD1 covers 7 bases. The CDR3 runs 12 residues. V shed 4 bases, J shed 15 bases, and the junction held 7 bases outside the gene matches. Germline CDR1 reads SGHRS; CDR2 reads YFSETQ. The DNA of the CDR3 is TGCGCCAGCAGCGAGACAGGGCAACACCTCCACTTT. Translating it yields CASSETGQHLHF.

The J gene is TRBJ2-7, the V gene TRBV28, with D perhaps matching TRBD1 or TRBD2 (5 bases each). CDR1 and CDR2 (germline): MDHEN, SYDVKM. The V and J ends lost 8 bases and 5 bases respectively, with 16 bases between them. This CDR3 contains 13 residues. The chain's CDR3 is CASGIQEAHEQYF. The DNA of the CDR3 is TGTGCCAGCGGGATACAGGAGGCGCACGAGCAGTACTTC.

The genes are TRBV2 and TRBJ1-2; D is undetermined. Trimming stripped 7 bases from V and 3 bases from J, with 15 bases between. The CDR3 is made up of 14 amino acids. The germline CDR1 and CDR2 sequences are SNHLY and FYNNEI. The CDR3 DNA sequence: TGTGCCAGCAAAAACAGAGACCTTGACTATGGCTACACCTTC. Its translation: CASKNRDLDYGYTF.

The CDR3: CASSEQQGYGYTF. The CDR3 nucleotides read TGTGCCAGCAGTGAACAACAGGGCTATGGCTACACCTTC. The J gene is TRBJ1-2, the V gene TRBV2; a possible D gene is TRBD1 (6 bases). The CDR3 covers 13 residues. Trimming took 2 bases from V and 4 from J, leaving 8 bases between them. CDR1 is SNHLY and CDR2 is FYNNEI in the germline V gene.

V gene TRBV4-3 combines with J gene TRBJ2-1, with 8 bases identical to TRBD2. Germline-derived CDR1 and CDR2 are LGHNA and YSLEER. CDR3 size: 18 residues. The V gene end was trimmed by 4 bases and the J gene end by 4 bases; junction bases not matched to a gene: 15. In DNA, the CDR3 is TGCGCCAGCAGCCCCAAGGGGATGAGGACTAGCACGTACAATGAGCAGTTCTTC. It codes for CASSPKGMRTSTYNEQFF.

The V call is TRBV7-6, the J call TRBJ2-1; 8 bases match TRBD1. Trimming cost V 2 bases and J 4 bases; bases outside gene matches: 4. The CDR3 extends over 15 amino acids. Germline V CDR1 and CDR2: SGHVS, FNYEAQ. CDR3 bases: TGTGCCAGCAGCTTAAACAGGGGGAGATACAATGAGCAGTTCTTC. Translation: CASSLNRGRYNEQFF.

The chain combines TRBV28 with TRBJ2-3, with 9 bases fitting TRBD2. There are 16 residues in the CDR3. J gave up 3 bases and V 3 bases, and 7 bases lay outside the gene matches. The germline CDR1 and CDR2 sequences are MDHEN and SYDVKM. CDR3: CASSFPGTSRTDTQYF. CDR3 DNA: TGTGCCAGCAGTTTCCCCGGGACTAGCAGAACAGATACGCAGTATTTT. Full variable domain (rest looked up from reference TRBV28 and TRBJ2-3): DVKVTQSSRYLVKRTGEKVFLECVQDMDHENMFWYRQDPGLGLRLIYFSYDVKMKEKGDIPEGYSVSREKKERFSLILESASTNQTSMYLCASSFPGTSRTDTQYFGPGTRLTVL.

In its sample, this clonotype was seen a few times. The CDR3 loop reads CASSLQQGRNTEAFF. The CDR3 coding sequence is TGTGCCAGCAGTCTCCAACAGGGGCGGAACACTGAAGCTTTCTTT. The rearrangement uses TRBV28 and TRBJ1-1, with TRBD1 identical over 7 bases. Unmatched junction bases numbered 7, after V lost 5 bases and J lost 1 base. Germline lookup yields CDR1 MDHEN and CDR2 SYDVKM. The CDR3 totals 15 residues.

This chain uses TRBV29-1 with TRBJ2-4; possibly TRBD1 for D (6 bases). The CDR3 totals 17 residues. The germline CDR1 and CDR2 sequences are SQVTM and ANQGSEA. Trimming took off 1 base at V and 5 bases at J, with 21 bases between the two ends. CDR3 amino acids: CSVEVRLLPGAQNIQYF. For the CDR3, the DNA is TGCAGCGTTGAAGTCCGCCTCCTTCCAGGGGCCCAAAACATTCAGTACTTC.

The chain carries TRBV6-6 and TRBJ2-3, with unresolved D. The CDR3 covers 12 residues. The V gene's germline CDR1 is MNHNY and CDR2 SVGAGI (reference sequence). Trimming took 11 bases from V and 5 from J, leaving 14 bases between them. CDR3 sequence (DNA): TGTGCCGGATCGATTTTGGGAGATACGCAGTATTTT. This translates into CAGSILGDTQYF.

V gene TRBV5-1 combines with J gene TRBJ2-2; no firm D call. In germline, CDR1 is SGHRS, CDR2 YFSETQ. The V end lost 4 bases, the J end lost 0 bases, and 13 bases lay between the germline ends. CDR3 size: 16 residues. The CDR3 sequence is CASSPDGQTNTGELFF. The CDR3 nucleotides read TGCGCCAGCAGCCCCGACGGGCAGACGAACACCGGGGAGCTGTTTTTT.

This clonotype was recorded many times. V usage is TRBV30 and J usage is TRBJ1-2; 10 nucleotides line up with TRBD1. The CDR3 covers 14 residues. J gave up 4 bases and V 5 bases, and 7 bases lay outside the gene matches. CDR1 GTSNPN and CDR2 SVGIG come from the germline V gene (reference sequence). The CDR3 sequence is CAWRRDRGFYGYTF. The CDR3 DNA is TGTGCCTGGCGCCGGGACAGGGGATTCTATGGCTACACCTTC.

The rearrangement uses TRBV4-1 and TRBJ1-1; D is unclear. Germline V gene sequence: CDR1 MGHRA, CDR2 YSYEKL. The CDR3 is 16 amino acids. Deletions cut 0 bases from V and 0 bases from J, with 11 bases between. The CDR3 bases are TGCGCCAGCAGCCAAGACCCATACCAAATGAACACTGAAGCTTTCTTT. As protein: CASSQDPYQMNTEAFF.

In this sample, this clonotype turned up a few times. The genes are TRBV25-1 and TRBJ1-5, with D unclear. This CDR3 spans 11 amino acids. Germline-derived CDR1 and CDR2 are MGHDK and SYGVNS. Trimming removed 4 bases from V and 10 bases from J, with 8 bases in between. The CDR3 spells CASSAPGPQHF. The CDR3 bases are TGTGCCAGCAGTGCCCCCGGCCCCCAGCATTTT.

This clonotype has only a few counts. In DNA form, the CDR3 reads TGTGCCAGCAGGGGGGGCGGGGCCCGACTAAACAATGAGCAGTTCTTC. Residues: CASRGGGARLNNEQFF. The genes are TRBV12-3 or TRBV12-4 and TRBJ2-1; possibly TRBD1 or TRBD2 for D (6 bases each). CDR3 length: 16 residues. Trimming pared 6 bases from V and 5 bases from J, leaving 20 bases between.

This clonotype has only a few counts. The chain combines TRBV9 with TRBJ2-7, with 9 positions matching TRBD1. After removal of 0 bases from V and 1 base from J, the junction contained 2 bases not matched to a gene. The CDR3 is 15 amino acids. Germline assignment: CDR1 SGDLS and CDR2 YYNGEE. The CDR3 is CASSVETGGSYEQYF. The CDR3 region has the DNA TGTGCCAGCAGCGTAGAGACAGGGGGGTCCTACGAGCAGTACTTC.

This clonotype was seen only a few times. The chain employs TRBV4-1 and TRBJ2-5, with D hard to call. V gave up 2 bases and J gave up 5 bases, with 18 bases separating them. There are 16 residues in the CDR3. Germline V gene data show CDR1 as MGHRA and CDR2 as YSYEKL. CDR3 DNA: TGCGCCAGCAGCCAACGCCGTATTGGAGAGGTGGAGACCCAGTACTTC. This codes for CASSQRRIGEVETQYF.